The present T cell receptor beta chain was sequenced within a study of vaccination effects on CD4 cells after COVID-19. General study results and limits: Late post-vaccination, clones induced by infection and those induced by vaccine underwent marked clonal contraction. In vaccinees who were healthy, merely 1 out of 255 vaccine-induced clones cross-reacted with common cold coronaviruses.

ViraFEST used viral peptide pools to expand antigen-specific CD4+ T cells before sequencing. Culture proceeded for under twelve days, and CD4+ T cells were then isolated. The vaccine recipients had no prior SARS-CoV-2 infection, with negative nucleocapsid antibodies. Half-medium changes using IL-2 medium occurred on days 3 and 7. The V segment lost 7 bases and the J segment 2 bases; nucleotides outside the gene matches: 3. The CDR3 totals 13 residues. Germline V CDR1 and CDR2: KGHSH, LQKENI. Comments on this clone: The antigen remains undetermined.

This table comes from immunoSEQ multiplex PCR, and its TCRdb copy is limited to in-frame clones, with some not included. The repertoire holds roughly 60,000 clones, with 55% to 75% as singletons. The material was CD4+ T cells from PBMCs cultured with SARS-CoV-2 spike peptides, obtained before COVID-19 vaccination. The sequence came from a human donor who received a COVID-19 vaccine. This chain links TRBV18 with TRBJ2-5; 8 bases are shared with TRBD1. The CDR3 region has the DNA TGTGCCAGCTGCGGGACAGGACAAGAGACCCAGTACTTC. Translation gives CASCGTGQETQYF.